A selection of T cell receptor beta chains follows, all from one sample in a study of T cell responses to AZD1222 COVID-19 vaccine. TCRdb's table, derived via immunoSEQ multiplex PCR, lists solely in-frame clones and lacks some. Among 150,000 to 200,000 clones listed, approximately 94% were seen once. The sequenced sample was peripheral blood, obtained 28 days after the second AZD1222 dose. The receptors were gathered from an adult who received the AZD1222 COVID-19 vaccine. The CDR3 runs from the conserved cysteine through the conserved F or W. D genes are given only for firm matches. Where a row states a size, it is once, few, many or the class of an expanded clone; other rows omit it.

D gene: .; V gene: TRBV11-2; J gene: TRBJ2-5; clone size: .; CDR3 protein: CASRSLRDGETQYF; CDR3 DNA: TGTGCCAGCAGAAGCCTACGGGATGGGGAGACCCAGTACTTC
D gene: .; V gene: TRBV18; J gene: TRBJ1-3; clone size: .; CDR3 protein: CASSPQGGGNTIYF; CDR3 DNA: TGTGCCAGCTCACCACAGGGAGGTGGAAACACCATATATTTT
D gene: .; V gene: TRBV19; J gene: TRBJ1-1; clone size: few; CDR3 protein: CASTPWGNTEAFF; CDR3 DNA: TGTGCCAGTACCCCCTGGGGGAACACTGAAGCTTTCTTT
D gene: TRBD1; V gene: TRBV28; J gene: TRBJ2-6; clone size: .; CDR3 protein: CASGAGGFLSGANVLTF; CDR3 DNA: TGTGCCAGCGGGGCAGGGGGATTTTTGTCTGGGGCCAACGTCCTGACTTTC
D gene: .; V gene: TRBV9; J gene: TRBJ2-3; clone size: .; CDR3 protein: CASSYGSAQYF; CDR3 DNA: TGTGCCAGCAGCTACGGTTCGGCGCAGTATTTT
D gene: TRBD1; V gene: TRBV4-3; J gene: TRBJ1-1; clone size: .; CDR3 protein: CASSQDFGQGVTEAFF; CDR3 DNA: TGCGCCAGCAGCCAAGACTTTGGACAGGGGGTAACTGAAGCTTTCTTT
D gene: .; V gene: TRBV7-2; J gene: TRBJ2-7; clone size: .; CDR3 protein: CASSLDSLYEQYF; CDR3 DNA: TGTGCCAGCAGCTTAGACTCGCTCTACGAGCAGTACTTC
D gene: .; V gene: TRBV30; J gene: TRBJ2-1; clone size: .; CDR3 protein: CAFSGDYNEQFF; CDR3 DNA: TGTGCCTTTAGCGGAGACTACAATGAGCAGTTCTTC
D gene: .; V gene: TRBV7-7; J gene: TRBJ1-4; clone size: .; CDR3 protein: CASSTGLNEKLFF; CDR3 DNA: TGTGCCAGCAGCACGGGCTTAAATGAAAAACTGTTTTTT
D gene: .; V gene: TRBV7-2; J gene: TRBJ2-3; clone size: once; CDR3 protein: CASSLRIAGRTDTQYF; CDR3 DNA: TGTGCCAGCAGCTTAAGGATTGCGGGAAGGACAGATACGCAGTATTTT
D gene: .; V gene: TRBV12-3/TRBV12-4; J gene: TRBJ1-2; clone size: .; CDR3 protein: CASSFPGHGYTF; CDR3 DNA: TGTGCCAGCAGTTTTCCGGGGCATGGCTACACCTTC
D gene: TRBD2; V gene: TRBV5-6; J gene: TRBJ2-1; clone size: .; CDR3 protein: CASSLMRTSGSSEQFF; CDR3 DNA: TGTGCCAGCAGCCTTATGAGGACTAGCGGGTCGAGTGAGCAGTTCTTC
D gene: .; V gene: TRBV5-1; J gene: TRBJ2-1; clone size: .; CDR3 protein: CASSLGFAGYNEQFF; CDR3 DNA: TGCGCCAGCAGCTTAGGGTTCGCAGGATACAATGAGCAGTTCTTC
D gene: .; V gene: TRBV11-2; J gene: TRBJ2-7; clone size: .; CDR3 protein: CASSAISSSYEQYF; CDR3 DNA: TGTGCCAGCAGTGCTATATCGAGCTCCTACGAGCAGTACTTC
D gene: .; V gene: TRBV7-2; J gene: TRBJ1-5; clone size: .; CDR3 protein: CASSLAGVDQPQHF; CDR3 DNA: TGTGCCAGCAGCTTAGCCGGGGTGGATCAGCCCCAGCATTTT
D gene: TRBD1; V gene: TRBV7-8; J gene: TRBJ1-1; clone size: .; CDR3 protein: CASSPRRGQVISNTEAFF; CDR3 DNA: TGTGCCAGCAGCCCCCGGCGGGGACAGGTCATATCGAACACTGAAGCTTTCTTT
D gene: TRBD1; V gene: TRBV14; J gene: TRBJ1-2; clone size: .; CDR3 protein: CASSQQRTGSGGYTF; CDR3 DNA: TGTGCCAGCAGCCAGCAACGGACAGGGTCTGGCGGCTACACCTTC
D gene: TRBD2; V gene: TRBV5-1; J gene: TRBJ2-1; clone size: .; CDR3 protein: CASSLGPTGGPGEQFF; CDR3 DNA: TGCGCCAGCAGCTTGGGACCTACGGGAGGGCCAGGTGAGCAGTTCTTC
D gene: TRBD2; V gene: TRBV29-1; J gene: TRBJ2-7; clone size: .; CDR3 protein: CSVRTSGSSYSYEQYF; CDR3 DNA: TGCAGCGTGAGGACTAGCGGGAGCTCCTACTCCTACGAGCAGTACTTC
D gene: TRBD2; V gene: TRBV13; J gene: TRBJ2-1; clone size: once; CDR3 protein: CASSSGTSGEQFF; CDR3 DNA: TGTGCCAGCAGCTCCGGGACTAGTGGTGAGCAGTTCTTC
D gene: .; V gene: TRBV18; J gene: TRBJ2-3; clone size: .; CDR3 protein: CASSPLASENTDTQYF; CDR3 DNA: TGTGCCAGCTCACCACTGGCTAGCGAAAATACAGATACGCAGTATTTT
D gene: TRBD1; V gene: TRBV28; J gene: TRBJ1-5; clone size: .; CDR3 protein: CASVRDRRDSNQPQHF; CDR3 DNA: TGTGCCAGCGTTCGGGACAGACGAGATAGCAATCAGCCCCAGCATTTT
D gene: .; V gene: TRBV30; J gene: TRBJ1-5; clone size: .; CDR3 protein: CAWSEGTGQSNQPQHF; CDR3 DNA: TGTGCCTGGAGTGAAGGGACGGGGCAGTCCAATCAGCCCCAGCATTTT
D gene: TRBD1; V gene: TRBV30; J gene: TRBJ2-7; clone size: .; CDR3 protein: CAGDRGSYEQYF; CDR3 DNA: TGTGCCGGTGACAGGGGCTCCTACGAGCAGTACTTC